The T cell receptor (beta chain) described here comes from a study of cytomegalovirus exposure and HLA in healthy donors. Study conclusions and caveats: Most TCR sequences were rare, but some public TCRs occurred in many donors.

The primer mix had 60 Vbeta and 13 Jbeta primers. Only in-frame clones appear in the TCRdb table, and some are missing; sequencing was by immunoSEQ multiplex PCR. The repertoire holds about 150,000 clones, with 70% to 85% as singletons. CDR3 length: 17 residues. Germline loops: CDR1 KGHSH, CDR2 LQKENI. Of note for this clone: Its antigen is still unknown.

The V gene is TRBV18, the J gene TRBJ2-5; TRBD1 might be the D (5 bases). The tail of the sequence fits TRBJ2-7 better, so the J call may be wrong. This TCR derives from a male donor in good health and CMV-seronegative. Sequencing was done on a sample of PBMCs. CDR3 sequence reads: CASSPRTTTFTQGEQYF. CDR3 nucleotides: TGTGCCAGCTCACCCCGGACCACCACTTTTACCCAGGGCGAGCAGTACTTC.